The 9 T cell receptor beta chains in this list originate from one sample, sequenced in a study of blood T cell repertoires in COVID-19. Using immunoSEQ multiplex PCR, the repertoire was profiled, and TCRdb retains in-frame clones only, with some absent. This sample carries some 57,000 clones, roughly 82% of them seen once, and the ten largest clones take 20% to 25%. Material: peripheral blood. Every receptor here comes from a woman of 80 years or more with acute or convalescent COVID-19.

The CDR3 bases are TGTGCCAGCAGCCCCCCCGAGCGGGGGAACACCGGGGAGCTGTTTTTT. The encoded protein is CASSPPERGNTGELFF. This chain joins TRBV3-1 (or the pseudogene TRBV3-2) and TRBJ2-2; TRBD2 aligns across 7 bases. CDR1 and CDR2 from the germline V gene are LGHDT and YNNKEL (reference sequence). The length of the CDR3 is 16 residues. After removal of 4 bases from V and 1 base from J, the junction contained 6 bases not matched to a gene.

V usage is TRBV19 and J usage is TRBJ1-5; TRBD1 might be the D (6 bases). The CDR3 contains 15 residues. CDR1 is LNHDA and CDR2 is SQIVND in the germline V gene (reference sequence). V lost 4 bases, J lost 7 bases, and 17 bases lay in between. The CDR3 nucleotides read TGTGCCAGTAGTAACCCAGGGGCGATGGGGCAGCCCCAGCATTTT. This codes for CASSNPGAMGQPQHF.

This clone was recorded only once. The chain employs TRBV5-1 and TRBJ1-2; possible D gene TRBD1, 6 bases. V lost 4 bases and J lost 5, with 12 bases in between. CDR1 is SGHRS, CDR2 YFSETQ, per germline. This CDR3 is 13 amino acids long. The DNA of the CDR3 is TGCGCCAGCAGCCCAACAGGGCCGTATGGCTACACCTTC. This sequence encodes CASSPTGPYGYTF.

The chain is built from TRBV19 and TRBJ1-1, with 9 bases matching TRBD1. Germline lookup yields CDR1 LNHDA and CDR2 SQIVND (reference sequence). V lost 4 bases to trimming and J lost 3 bases; unmatched junction nucleotides: 9. This CDR3 contains 16 residues. This CDR3 reads CASSRYRGREDTEAFF. The CDR3 nucleotides are TGTGCCAGTAGTAGATACAGGGGGCGAGAGGACACTGAAGCTTTCTTT.

This clone was detected a few times. The chain carries TRBV5-4 and TRBJ1-2; D may be TRBD1 (5 bases). The CDR3 is 16 residues long. V gave up 4 bases and J gave up 5 bases, with 21 bases separating them. Germline V gene sequence: CDR1 SGHNT, CDR2 YYREEE (reference sequence). The CDR3 region has the DNA TGTGCCAGCAGCACCCGTTCCGGGGAGGGGTGGTATGGCTACACCTTC. This encodes CASSTRSGEGWYGYTF.

The V call is TRBV9, the J call TRBJ2-1; D is possibly TRBD1 (5 bases). This CDR3 is 15 amino acids long. V was trimmed by 0 bases and J by 5 bases, leaving 12 bases between them. The germline V gene encodes CDR1 SGDLS and CDR2 YYNGEE. CDR3 sequence reads: CASSVGAGKNNEQFF. CDR3 nucleotides: TGTGCCAGCAGCGTAGGGGCAGGGAAGAACAATGAGCAGTTCTTC. Variable domain in full (rest from reference TRBV9 and TRBJ2-1): DSGVTQTPKHLITATGQRVTLRCSPRSGDLSVYWYQQSLDQGLQFLIQYYNGEERAKGNILERFSAQQFPDLHSELNLSSLELGDSALYFCASSVGAGKNNEQFFGPGTRLTVL.

The chain joins TRBV4-1 to TRBJ1-1, with D maybe TRBD1 (5 bases). Germline CDR1 reads MGHRA; CDR2 reads YSYEKL. This CDR3 region has 15 residues. Deletions cut 4 bases from V and 3 bases from J, with 15 bases between. The CDR3 DNA reads TGCGCCAGCAGCCCCGGTCGGGCGGGGGACACTGAAGCTTTCTTT. This codes for CASSPGRAGDTEAFF.

The rearrangement links TRBV3-1 (or the pseudogene TRBV3-2) to TRBJ1-1; D call uncertain. CDR1 and CDR2 (germline): LGHDT, YNNKEL (reference sequence). V was clipped by 7 bases and J by 2 bases, with 11 bases between them. This CDR3 is 13 amino acids long. The CDR3 region has the DNA TGTGCCAGCACAGCCCTAGATAACACTGAAGCTTTCTTT. Protein: CASTALDNTEAFF.

The rearrangement links TRBV10-3 to TRBJ1-2; 7 nucleotides line up with TRBD1. There are 16 residues in the CDR3. Losses at the gene ends were 2 bases for V and 6 bases for J; bases not matched to a gene: 12. Germline V gives CDR1 ENHRY, CDR2 SYGVKD. CDR3 sequence (DNA): TGTGCCATCAGTGAGACCCAAGACAGGGTAGGTCATGGCTACACCTTC. As protein: CAISETQDRVGHGYTF.